The present T cell receptor beta chain was sequenced within a study of T cell responses to AZD1222 COVID-19 vaccine. Only in-frame clones appear in the TCRdb table, and some are missing; sequencing was by immunoSEQ multiplex PCR. The sample yields 130,000 to 150,000 clones, roughly 88% seen once. Trimming took 4 bases from V and 6 from J, leaving 10 bases between them. CDR3 length: 13 amino acids. Germline V CDR1 and CDR2: KGHSH, LQKENI. Regarding this clone: Its antigen is unidentified.

Study observations and caveats: Just a handful of AZD1222 recipients tested seropositive at baseline.

This TCR was recovered from an adult in good health. Sequenced here: peripheral blood, sampled on day 0 of AZD1222 vaccination. The chain couples TRBV18 to TRBJ2-1; either TRBD1 or TRBD2 may supply D (5 bases each). The DNA of the CDR3 is TGTGCCAGCTCACTTTCGAGGGGCAATGAGCAGTTCTTC. Amino acids: CASSLSRGNEQFF. Based on the CDR3 plus reference TRBV18 and TRBJ2-1, the full variable domain is NAGVMQNPRHLVRRRGQEARLRCSPMKGHSHVYWYRQLPEEGLKFMVYLQKENIIDESGMPKERFSAEFPKEGPSILRIQQVVRGDSAAYFCASSLSRGNEQFFGPGTRLTVL.